This TCR beta chain came from a study of T cell responses to AZD1222 COVID-19 vaccine. Study results and caveats: Donors, mostly white British, included more females; clonal diversity was possibly underestimated. Variant regions that are unmutated are reportedly the target of nearly half of spike-specific TCRs. The study found vaccine-associated CD4 TCRs spanning spike, dominant at 160-218 and 743-854. Following two doses of AZD1222, Spike-specific TCR breadth and depth rose.

V trimming: 2 bases; J trimming: 3 bases; junction bases outside the gene matches: 0. The CDR3 runs to 13 residues. Germline values: CDR1 SGHDT, CDR2 YYEEEE. Assay: immunoSEQ multiplex PCR; the TCRdb copy retains only in-frame clones and omits some. Of more than 85,000 clones in the sample, roughly 90% are singletons; the top ten hold more than 15%. In regard to this clone: What it recognizes is unknown.

The material was peripheral blood, obtained 28 days after the second AZD1222 dose. The sequence derives from an adult who received the AZD1222 COVID-19 vaccine. V usage is TRBV5-6 and J usage is TRBJ2-3; 7 bases line up with TRBD1. CDR3 nucleotide sequence: TGTGCCAGCAGCTTACAGGGGACAGATACGCAGTATTTT. As protein: CASSLQGTDTQYF.